Described below is a single T cell receptor (beta chain) sequence and its context. The CDR3 regions of TCR beta were amplified from RNA transcripts. The study used the HTBI primer set for a first-round RT-PCR of the TCR CDR3. From the multiplex PCR reads, TCRdb called clonotypes with MiXCR, one entry per CDR3 protein. Here the sample spans around 600,000 distinct CDR3 sequences, approximately 15% being singletons. This entry belongs to a study of T cells in Graves' hyperthyroidism and ophthalmopathy. Study at large: Once the initial diagnosis was made, peripheral blood was obtained before any treatment.

Per the germline V gene, CDR1 is SQVTM and CDR2 is ANQGSEA. CDR3 size: 14 residues. Unmatched junction bases numbered 13, after V lost 7 bases and J lost 7 bases. PBMCs were obtained from approximately 9.2 ml fresh peripheral blood. The chain employs TRBV29-1 and TRBJ2-1; TRBD2 aligns across 7 bases. Sample: blood. This TCR derives from a woman in her late teens or twenties with Graves' ophthalmopathy. CDR3 residues: CSAEAAGVYNEQFF. The CDR3 coding sequence is TGCAGCGCAGAAGCGGCGGGAGTCTATAATGAGCAGTTCTTC.